This is a list of T cell receptor beta chains from one sample in a study of cytomegalovirus exposure and HLA in healthy donors. Using immunoSEQ multiplex PCR, the repertoire was profiled, and TCRdb retains in-frame clones only, with some absent. The sample records fewer than 130,000 clones, about 80% being singletons. The material sequenced was PBMCs. The receptors derive from a woman aged 60-70 years in good health and CMV-seropositive. CDR3s include the opening cysteine and the closing phenylalanine or tryptophan.

V	J	CDR3
TRBV27	TRBJ1-1	CASSFYRGNTEAFF
TRBV5-1	TRBJ2-3	CASSLRRPSGSTDTQYF
TRBV6-5	TRBJ1-1	CASSRTGGLAEAFF
TRBV25-1	TRBJ2-5	CASSDELADQETQYF
TRBV27	TRBJ2-7	CASSYDWSYEQYF
TRBV6-6	TRBJ1-6	CASSQRGGNNSPLHF
TRBV2	TRBJ2-7	CASSAGGLASYEQYF
TRBV5-1	TRBJ2-2	CASSVKAPSGNTGELFF
TRBV2	TRBJ2-5	CASMVAGRQETQYF
TRBV6-5	TRBJ2-7	CASSYQAGTSYEQYF
TRBV27	TRBJ2-2	CASSTTTGANTGELFF
TRBV18	TRBJ2-6	CASSPTSGETGANVLTF
TRBV28	TRBJ2-5	CASRQQGQETQYF
TRBV5-1	TRBJ1-2	CASSPQSQGANGYTF
TRBV5-1	TRBJ1-4	CASSYPGGNEKLFF
TRBV2	TRBJ2-3	CASSGSSAYTDTQYF
TRBV9	TRBJ2-7	CASSVSSGNYEQYF
TRBV7-9	TRBJ2-2	CASSSPLAGDTGELFF
TRBV7-9	TRBJ2-7	CSSSLGGTGRGRGGEQYF
TRBV19	TRBJ2-7	CASTPGTGGNEQYF
TRBV27	TRBJ2-7	CASSWRSNYEQYF
TRBV19	TRBJ1-1	CASMTQGAGRTEAFF
TRBV14	TRBJ1-2	CASSHRQDPRRNYTF
TRBV19	TRBJ2-5	CASSIAGRKTQYF
TRBV19	TRBJ1-5	CASSIDPSAQHF
TRBV6-1	TRBJ1-2	CASSEGLVGTGSVYGYTF
TRBV11-1	TRBJ2-7	CASSPRTSGAYEQYF
TRBV5-4	TRBJ1-2	CASSLVGRISYGYTF
TRBV7-6	TRBJ2-1	CASSLASGVQFF
TRBV29-1	TRBJ2-1	CSVEVHGPEEQFF
TRBV6-5	TRBJ1-2	CASRFAGSGNYGYTF
TRBV10-3	TRBJ1-1	CAIIPLPRTGSYTEAFF
TRBV2	TRBJ2-4	CAIALGDENIQYF
TRBV4-1	TRBJ2-7	CASSHEKSRTGFEQYF
TRBV29-1	TRBJ1-3	CSVEKTENTIYF
TRBV7-2	TRBJ2-2	CASSLYGRGNTGELFF
TRBV18	TRBJ2-7	CASSPLTAGVAYEQYF
TRBV5-1	TRBJ1-4	CASSGQGARSEKLFF
TRBV7-2	NA	CASSTDRGPSYEQYF
TRBV5-1	TRBJ2-3	CASSLRTSGSADTQYF
TRBV27	TRBJ2-7	CASSWDRDAYEQYF